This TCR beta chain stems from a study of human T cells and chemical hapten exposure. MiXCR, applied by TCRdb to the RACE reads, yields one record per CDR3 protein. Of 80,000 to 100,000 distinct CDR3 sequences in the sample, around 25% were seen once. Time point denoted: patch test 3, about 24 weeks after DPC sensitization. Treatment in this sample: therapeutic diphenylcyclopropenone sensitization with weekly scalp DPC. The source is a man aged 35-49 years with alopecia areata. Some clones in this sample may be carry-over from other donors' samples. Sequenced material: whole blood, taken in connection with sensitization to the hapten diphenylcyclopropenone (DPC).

The CDR3 DNA reads TGTGCCAGCAGTATCCAGGGACCTAGCGGGAGGACCGGGGAGCTGTTTTTT. This translates into CASSIQGPSGRTGELFF. The chain couples TRBV6-2 or TRBV6-3 to TRBJ2-2; 11 nucleotides align to TRBD2. V shed 5 bases and J 5 bases; nucleotides not matched to a gene: 10. Germline values: CDR1 MNHEY, CDR2 SVGEGT. The CDR3 extends over 17 amino acids.